This T cell receptor beta chain appears in the sequencing data of a study of CD8 T cells in ankylosing spondylitis. Study-level findings and limits: What appeared characteristic of ankylosing spondylitis blood was a TCR beta motif of fewer than ten highly homologous variants. As reported, disease-linked clones showed significant enrichment in matched ankylosing spondylitis synovial fluid.

This clonotype was seen many times. What it binds is not known. CDR1 and CDR2 (germline): KGHSH, LQKENI. This CDR3 is 14 amino acids long. Germline trimming cut 8 bases from V and 4 bases from J; bases unmatched to any gene: 10. Quantitative 5'-RACE with molecular barcodes produced the TCR beta libraries. MiXCR was run by TCRdb on the 5' RACE reads, yielding one entry per CDR3 protein. The sample has roughly 120,000 distinct CDR3 sequences, roughly 6.6% seen once; the top ten hold 9% to 15%. The sequenced sample consisted of blood, either unsorted or a sorted T cell fraction (not recorded which). The chain joins TRBV18 to TRBJ2-7, with 8 bases lining up with TRBD1. The TCR originated in a male donor with ankylosing spondylitis or in good health (not recorded which). Here the CDR3 DNA reads TGTGCCAGCAGTCCCGGACAGGGACCTTACGAGCAGTACTTC. Translated, it gives CASSPGQGPYEQYF.